The present entry profiles one T cell receptor (beta chain) with its context. Its antigen is still unknown. Compared with germline, one end of the junction differs, possibly owing to a read error. The sample originates from a study of tumor-infiltrating lymphocytes in glioblastoma multiforme. The study, taken as a whole, reports: Clone frequencies may be distorted by unequal TCR transcripts per cell. Functional subtype sorting of these T cells was not performed.

Germline CDR1 reads MGHDK; CDR2 reads SYGVNS. The CDR3 is made up of 15 amino acids. Multiple V-beta primers and a C-beta primer amplified TCRB from RNA. TCRB-specific cDNA synthesis used 0.4 to 0.65 ug of total RNA. TCRdb ran MiXCR on the multiplex PCR reads and lists one entry per CDR3 protein. Counted here are 9,000 to 13,000 distinct CDR3 sequences, roughly 71% occurring once; the ten biggest clones make up 40%. The specimen was brain tumor tissue. The sequence was obtained from a male donor with glioblastoma. The V and J genes are TRBV25-1 and TRBJ2-5; no reliable D call. The CDR3 region is CASGDPGDGQETQYF. The CDR3 nucleotides are TGTGCCAGCGGTGATCCGGGTGATGGCCAAGAGACCCAGTACTTC.